Listed below are T cell receptor beta chains from one sample, sequenced in a study of T cell changes during pregnancy in multiple sclerosis. TCRdb keeps only in-frame clones here, not all; method: immunoSEQ multiplex PCR. The profile covers tens of thousands of clones, with 75% to 90% appearing a single time and under 4% taken by the ten largest. This sample comprised CD4+ T cells from peripheral blood mononuclear cells, obtained in the first trimester of pregnancy. These receptors came from a female donor in good health, enrolled as a control in a pregnancy study. CDR3s include the opening cysteine and the closing phenylalanine or tryptophan. A D gene is named only where the DNA matches it firmly. Part of the rows lack a size; the others show once, few, many or a class for expanded clones.

clone_size: .
v_call: TRBV5-4
j_call: TRBJ2-1
d_call: .
cdr3_aa: CASSTDGDSYNEQFF
cdr3_nt: TGTGCCAGCAGCACCGACGGAGACTCCTACAATGAGCAGTTCTTC

clone_size: .
v_call: TRBV10-3
j_call: TRBJ1-5
d_call: .
cdr3_aa: CAISPSESNQPQHF
cdr3_nt: TGTGCCATCAGTCCCTCCGAGAGCAATCAGCCCCAGCATTTT

clone_size: .
v_call: TRBV14
j_call: TRBJ1-1
d_call: .
cdr3_aa: CASSQVMNTEAFF
cdr3_nt: TGTGCCAGCAGCCAAGTCATGAACACTGAAGCTTTCTTT

clone_size: .
v_call: TRBV7-2
j_call: TRBJ1-1
d_call: .
cdr3_aa: CASSLTAGATEAFF
cdr3_nt: TGTGCCAGCAGCCTTACGGCAGGGGCCACTGAAGCTTTCTTT

clone_size: .
v_call: TRBV11-2
j_call: TRBJ2-5
d_call: TRBD2
cdr3_aa: CASSFWSLAGGLETQYF
cdr3_nt: TGTGCCAGCAGCTTTTGGTCGCTAGCGGGGGGGCTGGAGACCCAGTACTTC

clone_size: .
v_call: TRBV7-8
j_call: TRBJ2-3
d_call: .
cdr3_aa: CASSPPGRGPPTDTQYF
cdr3_nt: TGTGCCAGCAGCCCGCCCGGGCGGGGGCCCCCGACAGATACGCAGTATTTT

clone_size: .
v_call: TRBV29-1
j_call: TRBJ2-3
d_call: TRBD2
cdr3_aa: CSGGSSGSTDTQYF
cdr3_nt: TGCAGCGGGGGGTCTAGCGGTAGCACAGATACGCAGTATTTT

clone_size: .
v_call: TRBV6-1
j_call: TRBJ2-5
d_call: .
cdr3_aa: CASSEATPETQYF
cdr3_nt: TGTGCCAGCAGTGAAGCGACACCTGAGACCCAGTACTTC

clone_size: .
v_call: TRBV5-1
j_call: TRBJ2-5
d_call: TRBD2
cdr3_aa: CASSLGLAGGRQETQYF
cdr3_nt: TGCGCCAGCAGCTTGGGACTAGCGGGCGGGCGCCAAGAGACCCAGTACTTC

clone_size: .
v_call: TRBV20-1
j_call: TRBJ1-2
d_call: .
cdr3_aa: CSATEGYGYTF
cdr3_nt: TGCAGTGCCACCGAGGGCTATGGCTACACCTTC

clone_size: .
v_call: TRBV4-3
j_call: TRBJ2-1
d_call: TRBD2
cdr3_aa: CASSHALAGGPGNEQFF
cdr3_nt: TGCGCCAGCAGCCACGCACTAGCGGGAGGGCCGGGTAATGAGCAGTTCTTC

clone_size: .
v_call: TRBV5-1
j_call: TRBJ2-7
d_call: .
cdr3_aa: CASSYGQSQQYF
cdr3_nt: TGCGCCAGCAGCTACGGACAGAGCCAGCAGTACTTC

clone_size: .
v_call: TRBV28
j_call: TRBJ1-1
d_call: .
cdr3_aa: CASSPFGETRQAFF
cdr3_nt: TGTGCCAGCAGTCCATTCGGGGAAACCAGGCAAGCTTTCTTT

clone_size: .
v_call: TRBV13
j_call: TRBJ2-5
d_call: TRBD2
cdr3_aa: CASSLGPYALSSGGQETQYF
cdr3_nt: TGTGCCAGCAGCTTAGGCCCCTATGCCCTATCTAGCGGGGGGCAAGAGACCCAGTACTTC

clone_size: .
v_call: TRBV14
j_call: TRBJ1-1
d_call: .
cdr3_aa: CASSPLGGNTEAFF
cdr3_nt: TGTGCCAGCAGCCCGCTAGGAGGGAACACTGAAGCTTTCTTT

clone_size: .
v_call: TRBV7-9
j_call: TRBJ1-3
d_call: .
cdr3_aa: CASSTRQTYSGNTIYF
cdr3_nt: TGTGCCAGCAGCACTCGACAGACTTACTCTGGAAACACCATATATTTT

clone_size: once
v_call: TRBV6-6
j_call: TRBJ1-1
d_call: .
cdr3_aa: CASSYSKNTEAFF
cdr3_nt: TGTGCCAGCAGTTATAGTAAGAACACTGAAGCTTTCTTT

clone_size: .
v_call: TRBV11-1
j_call: TRBJ2-5
d_call: TRBD1
cdr3_aa: CASSSGQGFQETQYF
cdr3_nt: TGTGCCAGCAGTTCGGGACAGGGATTTCAAGAGACCCAGTACTTC

clone_size: .
v_call: TRBV6-1
j_call: TRBJ1-4
d_call: TRBD1
cdr3_aa: CASSDGTGKATNEKLFF
cdr3_nt: TGTGCCAGCAGTGACGGGACAGGGAAGGCAACTAATGAAAAACTGTTTTTT

clone_size: .
v_call: TRBV29-1
j_call: TRBJ2-1
d_call: TRBD2
cdr3_aa: CSVRGLAGNEQFF
cdr3_nt: TGCAGCGTTCGCGGACTAGCGGGGAATGAGCAGTTCTTC

clone_size: .
v_call: TRBV6-1
j_call: TRBJ1-1
d_call: TRBD1
cdr3_aa: CASSGMDREDTEAFF
cdr3_nt: TGTGCCAGCAGTGGGATGGACAGGGAGGACACTGAAGCTTTCTTT

clone_size: .
v_call: TRBV10-3
j_call: TRBJ1-1
d_call: TRBD1
cdr3_aa: CASTTGYTEAFF
cdr3_nt: TGTGCCTCCACGACAGGGTACACTGAAGCTTTCTTT

clone_size: .
v_call: TRBV28
j_call: TRBJ1-6
d_call: TRBD1
cdr3_aa: CASSLDRVDSPLHF
cdr3_nt: TGTGCCAGCAGTTTAGACAGGGTAGATTCACCCCTCCACTTT

clone_size: few
v_call: TRBV7-9
j_call: TRBJ1-1
d_call: .
cdr3_aa: CASSLAGEAFF
cdr3_nt: TGTGCCAGCAGCTTAGCCGGTGAAGCTTTCTTT

clone_size: .
v_call: TRBV28
j_call: TRBJ2-5
d_call: TRBD1
cdr3_aa: CASSSFGTGLETQYF
cdr3_nt: TGTGCCAGCAGTTCCTTCGGGACAGGGCTTGAGACCCAGTACTTC

clone_size: .
v_call: TRBV7-9
j_call: TRBJ2-5
d_call: TRBD1
cdr3_aa: CASSLSGQGSETQYF
cdr3_nt: TGTGCCAGCAGCTTATCCGGACAGGGATCAGAGACCCAGTACTTC

clone_size: .
v_call: TRBV5-1
j_call: TRBJ2-2
d_call: TRBD2
cdr3_aa: CASSFGGGNTGELFF
cdr3_nt: TGCGCCAGCAGCTTCGGGGGGGGAAACACCGGGGAGCTGTTTTTT

clone_size: few
v_call: TRBV5-1
j_call: TRBJ2-7
d_call: .
cdr3_aa: CASSRDIYYEQYF
cdr3_nt: TGCGCCAGCAGCAGGGACATTTACTACGAGCAGTACTTC

clone_size: .
v_call: TRBV4-1
j_call: TRBJ2-6
d_call: TRBD1
cdr3_aa: CASSQVRTGLSGANVLTF
cdr3_nt: TGCGCCAGCAGCCAAGTTAGGACAGGCCTCTCTGGGGCCAACGTCCTGACTTTC

clone_size: .
v_call: TRBV25-1
j_call: TRBJ1-5
d_call: .
cdr3_aa: CASSDATGDYSNQPQHF
cdr3_nt: TGTGCCAGCAGTGACGCGACAGGTGATTATAGCAATCAGCCCCAGCATTTT

clone_size: .
v_call: TRBV7-3
j_call: TRBJ2-7
d_call: TRBD1
cdr3_aa: CASSRDREGEQYF
cdr3_nt: TGTGCCAGCAGCCGGGACAGGGAAGGCGAGCAGTACTTC

clone_size: .
v_call: TRBV9
j_call: TRBJ1-5
d_call: .
cdr3_aa: CASSVGGDPNQPQHF
cdr3_nt: TGTGCCAGCAGCGTAGGGGGGGACCCCAATCAGCCCCAGCATTTT

clone_size: .
v_call: TRBV28
j_call: TRBJ2-2
d_call: .
cdr3_aa: CASSMRLASTGELFF
cdr3_nt: TGTGCCAGCAGCATGAGGCTAGCTTCCACCGGGGAGCTGTTTTTT

clone_size: .
v_call: TRBV6-1
j_call: TRBJ1-5
d_call: .
cdr3_aa: CASSAQQNQPQHF
cdr3_nt: TGTGCCAGCAGTGCCCAACAGAATCAGCCCCAGCATTTT

clone_size: .
v_call: TRBV5-1
j_call: TRBJ2-7
d_call: TRBD1
cdr3_aa: CASSLGTGTYEQYF
cdr3_nt: TGCGCCAGCAGCTTGGGGACAGGCACCTACGAGCAGTACTTC

clone_size: .
v_call: TRBV7-2
j_call: TRBJ2-7
d_call: TRBD1
cdr3_aa: CASSLGPRGSEQYF
cdr3_nt: TGTGCCAGCAGCTTAGGACCCAGGGGGTCCGAGCAGTACTTC

clone_size: .
v_call: TRBV7-3
j_call: TRBJ1-5
d_call: .
cdr3_aa: CASSLTRDQPQHF
cdr3_nt: TGTGCCAGCAGCTTAACAAGAGATCAGCCCCAGCATTTT

clone_size: .
v_call: TRBV5-6
j_call: TRBJ2-2
d_call: TRBD2
cdr3_aa: CASSLGLAALTGELFF
cdr3_nt: TGTGCCAGCAGTTTGGGACTAGCGGCTCTCACCGGGGAGCTGTTTTTT

clone_size: .
v_call: TRBV29-1
j_call: TRBJ2-7
d_call: TRBD1
cdr3_aa: CSVRGGQGIEQYF
cdr3_nt: TGCAGCGTTAGGGGGGGACAGGGTATCGAGCAGTACTTC

clone_size: .
v_call: TRBV19
j_call: TRBJ2-2
d_call: .
cdr3_aa: CASSPRPGGELFF
cdr3_nt: TGTGCCAGTAGCCCTAGACCTGGTGGGGAGCTGTTTTTT

clone_size: .
v_call: TRBV11-2
j_call: TRBJ2-7
d_call: .
cdr3_aa: CASSLYGSYEQYF
cdr3_nt: TGTGCCAGCAGCTTATACGGGTCCTACGAGCAGTACTTC

clone_size: .
v_call: TRBV5-1
j_call: TRBJ2-2
d_call: .
cdr3_aa: CASSLPGQGSGELFF
cdr3_nt: TGCGCCAGCAGCTTGCCGGGACAAGGTTCCGGGGAGCTGTTTTTT

clone_size: .
v_call: TRBV19
j_call: TRBJ1-6
d_call: TRBD1
cdr3_aa: CASTFGTDNSPLHF
cdr3_nt: TGTGCCAGTACCTTCGGGACAGATAATTCACCCCTCCACTTT

clone_size: .
v_call: TRBV28
j_call: TRBJ1-6
d_call: TRBD1
cdr3_aa: CASRPGQGGSPLHF
cdr3_nt: TGTGCCAGCAGACCCGGACAGGGTGGTTCACCCCTCCACTTT

clone_size: .
v_call: TRBV10-3
j_call: TRBJ2-5
d_call: TRBD1
cdr3_aa: CAISPGGKETQYF
cdr3_nt: TGTGCCATCAGTCCAGGGGGCAAGGAGACCCAGTACTTC

clone_size: .
v_call: TRBV7-2
j_call: TRBJ2-7
d_call: .
cdr3_aa: CASSFGGASYEQYF
cdr3_nt: TGTGCCAGCAGCTTTGGGGGGGCGAGTTACGAGCAGTACTTC

clone_size: .
v_call: TRBV11-3
j_call: TRBJ2-5
d_call: TRBD2
cdr3_aa: CASSRSPRGGFQETQYF
cdr3_nt: TGTGCCAGCAGCCGCAGCCCTCGCGGGGGTTTCCAAGAGACCCAGTACTTC

clone_size: .
v_call: TRBV6-5
j_call: TRBJ2-2
d_call: .
cdr3_aa: CASSRQGQVGELFF
cdr3_nt: TGTGCCAGCAGTCGTCAGGGGCAGGTCGGGGAGCTGTTTTTT

clone_size: .
v_call: TRBV7-3
j_call: TRBJ2-2
d_call: .
cdr3_aa: CASSESQRQGGELFF
cdr3_nt: TGTGCCAGCAGCGAAAGCCAGCGTCAGGGCGGGGAGCTGTTTTTT